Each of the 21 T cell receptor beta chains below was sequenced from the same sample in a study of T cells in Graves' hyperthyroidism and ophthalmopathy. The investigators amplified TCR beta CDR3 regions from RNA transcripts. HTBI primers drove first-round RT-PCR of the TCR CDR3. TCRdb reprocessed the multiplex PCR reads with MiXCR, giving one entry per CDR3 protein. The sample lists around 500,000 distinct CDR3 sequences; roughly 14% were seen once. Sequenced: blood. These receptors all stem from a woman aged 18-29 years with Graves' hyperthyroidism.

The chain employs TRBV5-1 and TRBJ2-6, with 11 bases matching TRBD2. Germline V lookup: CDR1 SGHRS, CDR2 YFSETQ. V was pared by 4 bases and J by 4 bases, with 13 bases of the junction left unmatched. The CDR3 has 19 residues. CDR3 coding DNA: TGCGCCAGCAGCGCCCTTGGGGTAGCGGGAGGGCGAGGGGCCAACGTCCTGACTTTC. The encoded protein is CASSALGVAGGRGANVLTF.

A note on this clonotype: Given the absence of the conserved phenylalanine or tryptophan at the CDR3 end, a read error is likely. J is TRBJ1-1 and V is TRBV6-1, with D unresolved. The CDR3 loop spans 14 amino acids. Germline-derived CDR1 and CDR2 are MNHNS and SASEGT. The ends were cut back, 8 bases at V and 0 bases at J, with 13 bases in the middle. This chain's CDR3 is CASSRPAVNTEAFS. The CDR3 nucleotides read TGTGCCAGCTCACGACCGGCAGTGAACACTGAAGCTTTCTCT.

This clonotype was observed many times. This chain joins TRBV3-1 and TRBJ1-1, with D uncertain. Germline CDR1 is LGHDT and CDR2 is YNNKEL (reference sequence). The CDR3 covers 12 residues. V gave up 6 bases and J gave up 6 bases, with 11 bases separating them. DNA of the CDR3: TGTGCCAGCAGAAGTTCAAGGGCTGAAGCTTTCTTT. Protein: CASRSSRAEAFF.

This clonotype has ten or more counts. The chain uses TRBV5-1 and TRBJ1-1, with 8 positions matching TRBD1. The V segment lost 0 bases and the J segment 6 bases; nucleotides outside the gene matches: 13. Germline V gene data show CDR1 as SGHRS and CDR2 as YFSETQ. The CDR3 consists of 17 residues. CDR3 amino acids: CASSLASRGQGTSEAFF. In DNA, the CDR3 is TGCGCCAGCAGCTTGGCCTCCCGCGGACAGGGTACTTCTGAAGCTTTCTTT. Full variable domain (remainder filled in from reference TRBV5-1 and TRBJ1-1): KAGVTQTPRYLIKTRGQQVTLSCSPISGHRSVSWYQQTPGQGLQFLFEYFSETQRNKGNFPGRFSGRQFSNSRSEMNVSTLELGDSALYLCASSLASRGQGTSEAFFGQGTRLTVV.

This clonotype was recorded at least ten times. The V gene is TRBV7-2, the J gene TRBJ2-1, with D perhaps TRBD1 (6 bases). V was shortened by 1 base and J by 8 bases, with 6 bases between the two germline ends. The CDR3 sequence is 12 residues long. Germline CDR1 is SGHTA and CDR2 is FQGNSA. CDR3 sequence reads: CASSLGGHEQFF. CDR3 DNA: TGTGCCAGCAGCTTAGGGGGGCATGAGCAGTTCTTC.

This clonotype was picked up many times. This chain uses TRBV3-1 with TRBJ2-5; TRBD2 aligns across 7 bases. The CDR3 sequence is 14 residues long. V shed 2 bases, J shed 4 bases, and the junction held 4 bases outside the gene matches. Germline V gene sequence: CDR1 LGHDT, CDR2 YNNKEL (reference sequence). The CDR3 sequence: CASSQTSVRETQYF. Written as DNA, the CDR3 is TGTGCCAGCAGCCAAACTAGCGTTCGAGAGACCCAGTACTTC.

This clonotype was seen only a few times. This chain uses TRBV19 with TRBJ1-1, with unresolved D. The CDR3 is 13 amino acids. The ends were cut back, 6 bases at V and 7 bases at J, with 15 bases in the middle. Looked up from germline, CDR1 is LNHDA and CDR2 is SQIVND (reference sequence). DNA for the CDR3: TGTGCCAGTAGCTCCCTATCGTGGAGTGAAGCTTTCTTT. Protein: CASSSLSWSEAFF. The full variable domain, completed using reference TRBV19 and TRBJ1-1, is DGGITQSPKYLFRKEGQNVTLSCEQNLNHDAMYWYRQDPGQGLRLIYYSQIVNDFQKGDIAEGYSVSREKKESFPLTVTSAQKNPTAFYLCASSSLSWSEAFFGQGTRLTVV.

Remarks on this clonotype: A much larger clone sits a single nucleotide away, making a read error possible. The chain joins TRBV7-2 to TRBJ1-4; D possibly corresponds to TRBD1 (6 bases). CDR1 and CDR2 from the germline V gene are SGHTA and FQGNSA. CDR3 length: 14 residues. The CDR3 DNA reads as TGTCCCAGCAGTCCGGACAGTGGAAGGGAAAAACTGTTTTTT. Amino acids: CPSSPDSGREKLFF.

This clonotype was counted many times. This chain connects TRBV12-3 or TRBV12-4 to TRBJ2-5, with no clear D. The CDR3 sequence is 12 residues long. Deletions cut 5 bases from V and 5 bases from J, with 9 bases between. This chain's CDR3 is CASSVKIETQYF. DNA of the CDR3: TGTGCCAGCAGTGTAAAAATCGAGACCCAGTACTTC.

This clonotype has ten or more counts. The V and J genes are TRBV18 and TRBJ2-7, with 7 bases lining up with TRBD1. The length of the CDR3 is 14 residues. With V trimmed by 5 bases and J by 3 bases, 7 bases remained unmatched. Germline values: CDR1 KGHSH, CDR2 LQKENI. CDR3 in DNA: TGTGCCAGCTCAATAACGGGACAGATCTACGAGCAGTACTTC. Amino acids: CASSITGQIYEQYF.

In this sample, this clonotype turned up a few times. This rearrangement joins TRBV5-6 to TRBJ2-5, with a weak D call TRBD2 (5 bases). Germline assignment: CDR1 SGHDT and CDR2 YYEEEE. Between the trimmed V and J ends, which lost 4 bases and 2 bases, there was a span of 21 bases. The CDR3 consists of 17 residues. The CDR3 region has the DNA TGTGCCAGCAGCCCCAGCTTAGGGAGAGTTCGACAAGAGACCCAGTACTTC. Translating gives CASSPSLGRVRQETQYF.

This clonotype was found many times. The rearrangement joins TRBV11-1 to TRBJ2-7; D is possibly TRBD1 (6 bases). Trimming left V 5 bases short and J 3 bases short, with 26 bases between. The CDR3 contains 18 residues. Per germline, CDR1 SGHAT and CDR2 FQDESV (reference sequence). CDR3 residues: CASSRWGPGHHLDYEQYF. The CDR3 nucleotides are TGTGCCAGCAGCCGCTGGGGGCCGGGACACCACCTGGACTACGAGCAGTACTTC.

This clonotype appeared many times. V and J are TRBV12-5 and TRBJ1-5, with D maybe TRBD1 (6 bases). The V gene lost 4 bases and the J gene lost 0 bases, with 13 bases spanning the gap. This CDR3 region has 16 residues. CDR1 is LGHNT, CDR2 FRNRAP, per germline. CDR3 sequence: CASGSKDRYSNQPQHF. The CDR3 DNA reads TGTGCTAGTGGTTCAAAGGACAGATATAGCAATCAGCCCCAGCATTTT.

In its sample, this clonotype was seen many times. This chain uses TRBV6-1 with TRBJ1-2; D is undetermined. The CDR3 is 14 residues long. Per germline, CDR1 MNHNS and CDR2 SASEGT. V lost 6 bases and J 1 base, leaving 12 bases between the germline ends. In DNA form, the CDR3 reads TGTGCCAGCAGCCCCGCGGGTAGTAACTATGGCTACACCTTC. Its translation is CASSPAGSNYGYTF.

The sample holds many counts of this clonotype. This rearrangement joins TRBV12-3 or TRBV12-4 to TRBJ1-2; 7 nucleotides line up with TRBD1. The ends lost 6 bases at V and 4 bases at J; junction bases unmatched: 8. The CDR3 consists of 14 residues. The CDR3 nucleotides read TGTGCCAGCAGCGGTACAGGGGTCGCCTATGGCTACACCTTC. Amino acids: CASSGTGVAYGYTF.

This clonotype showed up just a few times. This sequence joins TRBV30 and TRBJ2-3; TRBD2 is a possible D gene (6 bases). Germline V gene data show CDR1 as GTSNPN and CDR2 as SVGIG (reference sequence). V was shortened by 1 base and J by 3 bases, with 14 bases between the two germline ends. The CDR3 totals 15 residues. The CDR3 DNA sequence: TGTGCCTGGAGTGATACGGGAGAGGTTACAGATACGCAGTATTTT. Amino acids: CAWSDTGEVTDTQYF.

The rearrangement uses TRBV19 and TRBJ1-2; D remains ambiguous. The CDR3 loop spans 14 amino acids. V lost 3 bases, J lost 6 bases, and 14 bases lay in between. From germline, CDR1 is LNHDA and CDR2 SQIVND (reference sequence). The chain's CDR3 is CASSIAGKIDGYTF. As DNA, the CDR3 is TGTGCCAGTAGTATTGCAGGAAAAATTGATGGCTACACCTTC.

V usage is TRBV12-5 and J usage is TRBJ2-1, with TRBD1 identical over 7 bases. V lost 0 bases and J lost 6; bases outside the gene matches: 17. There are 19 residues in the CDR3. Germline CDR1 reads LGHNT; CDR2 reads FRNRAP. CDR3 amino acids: CASGLVDKDRPTTPNEQFF. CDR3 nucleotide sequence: TGTGCTAGTGGTTTGGTAGACAAGGACAGGCCGACTACGCCCAATGAGCAGTTCTTC.

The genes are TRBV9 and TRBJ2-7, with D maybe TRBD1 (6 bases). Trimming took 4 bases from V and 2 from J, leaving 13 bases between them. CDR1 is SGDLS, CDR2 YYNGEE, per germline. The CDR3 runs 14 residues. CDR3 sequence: CASSPRDIPYEQYV. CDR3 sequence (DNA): TGTGCCAGCAGCCCACGGGACATCCCCTACGAGCAGTACGTC.

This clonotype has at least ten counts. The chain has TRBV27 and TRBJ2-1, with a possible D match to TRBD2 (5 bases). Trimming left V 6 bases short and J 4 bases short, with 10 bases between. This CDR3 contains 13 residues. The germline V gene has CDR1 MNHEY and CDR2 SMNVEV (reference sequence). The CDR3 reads CASSEGLYNEQFF. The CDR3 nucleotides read TGTGCCAGCAGCGAAGGACTTTACAATGAGCAGTTCTTC.

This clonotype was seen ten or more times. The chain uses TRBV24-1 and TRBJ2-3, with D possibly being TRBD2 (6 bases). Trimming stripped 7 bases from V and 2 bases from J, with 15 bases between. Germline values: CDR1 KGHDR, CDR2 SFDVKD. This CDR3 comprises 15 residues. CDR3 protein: CATRESGDYTDTQYF. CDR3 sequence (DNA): TGTGCCACCAGGGAGTCGGGGGATTACACAGATACGCAGTATTTT.